This TCR beta chain was retrieved from a study of blood T cell repertoires in COVID-19. Under the authors' procedure: Reference gene primers were amplified, and this amplification served to estimate nucleated cell counts. The repertoire was sequenced with immunoSEQ multiplex PCR; TCRdb's copy has only in-frame clones and lacks some. Clone size and the V and J calls come from that table; the DNA yielded D and trimming. Seen here are over 400,000 clones, 85% to 90% observed once, and the top ten hold around 7.8%. Patients at the Seattle site were enrolled during active infection and followed longitudinally. This receptor was obtained from a woman aged 45-65 years with COVID-19, enrolled during active disease. The sequenced sample consisted of peripheral blood.

CDR3 protein: CASSPWTSDDTQYF. CDR3 in DNA: TGCGCCAGCAGTCCTTGGACTAGCGATGATACGCAGTATTTT. The chain couples TRBV5-1 to TRBJ2-3; 9 positions match TRBD2. After removal of 5 bases from V and 6 bases from J, the junction contained 7 bases not matched to a gene. Per germline, CDR1 SGHRS and CDR2 YFSETQ. The CDR3 is made up of 14 amino acids.